This TCR beta chain originates from a study of T cells in localized non-small cell lung cancer. Points from the study as a whole: Paired adjacent lung recovered a median around 60 of the top 100 tumor clones. A denser population of T cells in blood accompanied longer overall survival.

Only in-frame clones appear in the TCRdb table, and some are missing; sequencing was by immunoSEQ multiplex PCR. The table has around 29,000 clones, about 90% seen once. CDR3 length equals 15 residues. J gave up 3 bases and V 3 bases, and 5 bases lay outside the gene matches. Looked up from germline, CDR1 is SGHTA and CDR2 is FQGNSA. As concerns this clone: Its specificity is not known.

The TCR was taken from a woman aged 40-69 years with stage I lung adenocarcinoma. This sequence joins TRBV7-2 and TRBJ2-5; 9 positions match TRBD1. The specimen was peripheral blood, collected before any cancer treatment. For the CDR3, the DNA is TGTGCCAGCAGCTTGCAACAGGGGGCCGAAGAGACCCAGTACTTC. This gives the protein CASSLQQGAEETQYF.